This TCR beta chain came from a study of T cells after yellow fever vaccination. As for the study in general: Low-cell-number fractions underwent preparation using SMART-Seq v4 Ultra Low Input.

A 5'RACE template-switching step, the method used to make TCR cDNA, added a universal primer site and UMIs. TCRdb reprocessed the 5' RACE reads with MiXCR, giving one entry per CDR3 protein. The sample has just over 250,000 distinct CDR3 sequences; around 5.2% are singletons. With V trimmed by 4 bases and J by 3 bases, 8 bases remained unmatched. This CDR3 is built from 15 residues. Looked up from germline, CDR1 is SGHDN and CDR2 is FVKESK. This clonotype showed up just a few times. As yet, its antigen is unknown. Study-wide findings and caveats: Relatively few clonotypes were ones that appeared in both CD4 and CD8 compartments. Among primary-vaccination clones, most reappeared after the booster, at approximately 97% for CD4 and more than 75% for CD8.

This clonotype was sampled from a man aged 18 to 30 who received the YFV17D yellow fever vaccine. Sequences were derived from CD4+ T cells sorted from PBMCs, sampled on the day of the yellow fever booster vaccination. This chain connects TRBV14 to TRBJ2-5, with 7 bases matching TRBD2. CDR3 region: CASSLPGGPEETQYF. CDR3 sequence (DNA): TGTGCCAGCAGCCTGCCGGGGGGTCCCGAAGAGACCCAGTACTTC.